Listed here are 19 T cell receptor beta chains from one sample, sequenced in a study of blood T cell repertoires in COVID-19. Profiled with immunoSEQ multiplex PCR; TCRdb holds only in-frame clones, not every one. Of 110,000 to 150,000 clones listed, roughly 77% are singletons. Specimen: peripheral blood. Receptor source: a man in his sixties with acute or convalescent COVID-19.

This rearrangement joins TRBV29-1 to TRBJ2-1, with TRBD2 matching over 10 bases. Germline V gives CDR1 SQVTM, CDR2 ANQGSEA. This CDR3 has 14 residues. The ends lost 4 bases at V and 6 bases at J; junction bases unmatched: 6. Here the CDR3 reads CSVGGTSVANEQFF. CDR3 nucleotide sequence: TGCAGCGTTGGCGGGACTAGCGTCGCCAATGAGCAGTTCTTC.

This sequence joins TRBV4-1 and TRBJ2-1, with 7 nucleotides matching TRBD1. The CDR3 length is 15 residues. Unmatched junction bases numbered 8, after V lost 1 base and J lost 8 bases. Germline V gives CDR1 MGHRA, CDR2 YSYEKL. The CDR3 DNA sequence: TGCGCCAGCAGCCAAGCGGGACAGTTCAACGATGAGCAGTTCTTC. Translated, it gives CASSQAGQFNDEQFF.

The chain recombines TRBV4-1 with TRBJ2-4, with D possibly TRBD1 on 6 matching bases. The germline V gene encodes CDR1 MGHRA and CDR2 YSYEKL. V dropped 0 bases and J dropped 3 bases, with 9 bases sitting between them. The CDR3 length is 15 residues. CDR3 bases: TGCGCCAGCAGCCAAGATAGGGGGTACAAAAACATTCAGTACTTC. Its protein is CASSQDRGYKNIQYF.

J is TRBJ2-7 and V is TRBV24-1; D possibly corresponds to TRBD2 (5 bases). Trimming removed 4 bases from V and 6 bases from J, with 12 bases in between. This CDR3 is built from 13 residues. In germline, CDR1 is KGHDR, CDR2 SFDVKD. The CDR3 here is CATSETTSFEQYF. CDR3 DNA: TGTGCCACCAGTGAAACCACTAGTTTCGAGCAGTACTTC.

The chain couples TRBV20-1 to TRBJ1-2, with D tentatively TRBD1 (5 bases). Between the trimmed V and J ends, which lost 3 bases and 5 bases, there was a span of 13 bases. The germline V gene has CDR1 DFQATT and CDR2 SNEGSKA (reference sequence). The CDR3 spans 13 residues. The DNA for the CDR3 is TGCAGTGCTAGTCCCAGGGTAGGGTATGGCTACACCTTC. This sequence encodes CSASPRVGYGYTF.

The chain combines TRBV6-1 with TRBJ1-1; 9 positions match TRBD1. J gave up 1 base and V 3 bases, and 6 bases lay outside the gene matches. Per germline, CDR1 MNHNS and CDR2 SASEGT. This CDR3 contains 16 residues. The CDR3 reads CASSDHRGPANTEAFF. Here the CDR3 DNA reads TGTGCCAGCAGTGATCACAGGGGGCCAGCGAACACTGAAGCTTTCTTT.

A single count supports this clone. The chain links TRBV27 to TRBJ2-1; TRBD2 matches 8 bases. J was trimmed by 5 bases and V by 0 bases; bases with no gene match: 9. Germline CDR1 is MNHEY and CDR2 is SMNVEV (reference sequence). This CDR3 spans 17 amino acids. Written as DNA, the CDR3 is TGTGCCAGCAGTTTATCGGCCGGGACTAGTTTCGACAATGAGCAGTTCTTC. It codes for CASSLSAGTSFDNEQFF.

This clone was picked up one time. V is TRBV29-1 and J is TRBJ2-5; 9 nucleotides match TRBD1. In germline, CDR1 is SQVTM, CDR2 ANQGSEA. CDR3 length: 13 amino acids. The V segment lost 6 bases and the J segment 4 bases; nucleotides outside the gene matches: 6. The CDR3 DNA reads TGCAGCGTCAAAACACAGGGGGCAGAGACCCAGTACTTC. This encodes CSVKTQGAETQYF.

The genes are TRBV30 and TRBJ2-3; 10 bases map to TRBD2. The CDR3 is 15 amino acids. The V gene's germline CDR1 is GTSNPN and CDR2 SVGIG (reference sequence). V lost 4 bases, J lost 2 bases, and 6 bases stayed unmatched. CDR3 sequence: CAWTSGLAHTDTQYF. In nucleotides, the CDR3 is TGTGCCTGGACCTCGGGACTAGCGCACACAGATACGCAGTATTTT.

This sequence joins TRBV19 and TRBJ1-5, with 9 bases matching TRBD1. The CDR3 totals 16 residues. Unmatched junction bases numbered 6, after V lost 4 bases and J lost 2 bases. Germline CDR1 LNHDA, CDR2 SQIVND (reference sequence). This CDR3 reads CASSTTGGAGNQPQHF. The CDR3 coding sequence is TGTGCCAGTAGTACAACAGGGGGCGCGGGCAATCAGCCCCAGCATTTT. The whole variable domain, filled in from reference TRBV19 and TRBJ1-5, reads DGGITQSPKYLFRKEGQNVTLSCEQNLNHDAMYWYRQDPGQGLRLIYYSQIVNDFQKGDIAEGYSVSREKKESFPLTVTSAQKNPTAFYLCASSTTGGAGNQPQHFGDGTRLSIL.

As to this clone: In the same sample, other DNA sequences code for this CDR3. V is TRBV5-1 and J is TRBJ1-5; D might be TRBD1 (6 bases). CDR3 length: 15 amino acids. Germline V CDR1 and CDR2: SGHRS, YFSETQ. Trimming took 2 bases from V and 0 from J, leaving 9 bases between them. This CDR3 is CASSLGQYSNQPQHF. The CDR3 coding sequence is TGCGCCAGCAGCTTAGGACAGTATAGCAATCAGCCCCAGCATTTT.

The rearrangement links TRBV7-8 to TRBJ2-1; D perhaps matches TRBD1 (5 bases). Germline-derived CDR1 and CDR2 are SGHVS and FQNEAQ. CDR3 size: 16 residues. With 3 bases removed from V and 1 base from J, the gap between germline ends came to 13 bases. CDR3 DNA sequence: TGTGCCAGCAGCTTGGCAGGGTGGCCGTCCTACAATGAGCAGTTCTTC. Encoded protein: CASSLAGWPSYNEQFF. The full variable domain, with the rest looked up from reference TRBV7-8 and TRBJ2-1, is GAGVSQSPRYKVAKRGQDVALRCDPISGHVSLFWYQQALGQGPEFLTYFQNEAQLDKSGLPSDRFFAERPEGSVSTLKIQRTQQEDSAVYLCASSLAGWPSYNEQFFGPGTRLTVL.

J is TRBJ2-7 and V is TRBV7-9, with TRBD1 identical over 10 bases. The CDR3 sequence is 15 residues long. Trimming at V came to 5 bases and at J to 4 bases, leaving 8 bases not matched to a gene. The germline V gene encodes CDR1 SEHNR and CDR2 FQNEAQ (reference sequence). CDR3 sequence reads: CASSTRRDRGYEQYF. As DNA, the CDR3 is TGTGCCAGCAGCACCCGCCGGGACAGGGGTTACGAGCAGTACTTC.

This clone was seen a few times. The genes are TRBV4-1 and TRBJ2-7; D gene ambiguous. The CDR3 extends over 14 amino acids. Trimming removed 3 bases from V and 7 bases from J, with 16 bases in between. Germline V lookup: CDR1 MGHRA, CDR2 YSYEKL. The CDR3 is CASSHLPLLSEQYF. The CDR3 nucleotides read TGCGCCAGCAGCCATCTTCCCCTGCTAAGTGAGCAGTACTTC.

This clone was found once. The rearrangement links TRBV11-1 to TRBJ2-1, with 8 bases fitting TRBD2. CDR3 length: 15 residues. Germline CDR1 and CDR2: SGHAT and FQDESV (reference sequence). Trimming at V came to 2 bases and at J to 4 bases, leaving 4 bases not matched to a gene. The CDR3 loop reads CASSLLAGPYNEQFF. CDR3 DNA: TGTGCCAGCAGCTTATTAGCGGGACCTTACAATGAGCAGTTCTTC. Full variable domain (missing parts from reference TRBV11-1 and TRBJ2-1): EAEVAQSPRYKITEKSQAVAFWCDPISGHATLYWYRQILGQGPELLVQFQDESVVDDSQLPKDRFSAERLKGVDSTLKIQPAELGDSAMYLCASSLLAGPYNEQFFGPGTRLTVL.

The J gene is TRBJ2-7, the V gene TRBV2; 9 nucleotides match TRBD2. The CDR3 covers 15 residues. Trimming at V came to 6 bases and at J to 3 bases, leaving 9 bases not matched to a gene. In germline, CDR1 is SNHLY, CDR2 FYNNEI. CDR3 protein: CASREGLAAIYEQYF. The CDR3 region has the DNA TGTGCCAGCAGGGAGGGACTAGCTGCAATCTACGAGCAGTACTTC.

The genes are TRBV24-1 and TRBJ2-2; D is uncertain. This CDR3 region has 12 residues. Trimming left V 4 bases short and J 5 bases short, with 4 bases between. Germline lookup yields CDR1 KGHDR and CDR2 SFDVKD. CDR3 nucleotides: TGTGCCACCAGTGACCTAACCGGGGAGCTGTTTTTT. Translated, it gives CATSDLTGELFF.

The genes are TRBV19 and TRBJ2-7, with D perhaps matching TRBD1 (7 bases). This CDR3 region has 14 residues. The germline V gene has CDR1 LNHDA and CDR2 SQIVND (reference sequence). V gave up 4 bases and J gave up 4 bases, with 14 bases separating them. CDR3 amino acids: CASSRRGREYEQYF. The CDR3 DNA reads TGTGCCAGTAGTAGGAGGGGGCGAGAATACGAGCAGTACTTC.

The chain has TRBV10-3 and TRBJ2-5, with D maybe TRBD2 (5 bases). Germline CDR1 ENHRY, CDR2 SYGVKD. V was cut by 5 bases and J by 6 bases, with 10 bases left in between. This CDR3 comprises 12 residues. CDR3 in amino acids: CAISPSSQTQYF. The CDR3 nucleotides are TGTGCCATCAGTCCTAGCTCGCAGACCCAGTACTTC.